The entry below describes one TCR beta chain. Original handling: Reference gene primer amplification gave nucleated cell count estimates. The table came from immunoSEQ multiplex PCR; TCRdb's copy has only in-frame clones and leaves some out. V and J calls plus clone size are reproduced from that table; the DNA served to infer D and trimming. Found here are 95,000 to 110,000 clones, 70% to 90% of them singletons; the top ten hold around 3.1%. The CDR3 has 18 amino acids. Germline V gene data show CDR1 as SGHAT and CDR2 as FQNNGV. V shed 4 bases, J shed 1 base, and the junction held 15 bases outside the gene matches. These data come from a study of blood T cell repertoires in COVID-19. Study summary: The samples span acute and convalescent COVID-19 from the United States, Italy and Spain. Sample material is recorded as cDNA or gDNA derived from T cells, B-cell-depleted T cells, or PBMCs.

This TCR came from a man in his forties or fifties in a cohort sampled during active COVID-19. The sample was peripheral blood. This chain connects TRBV11-2 to TRBJ1-1, with 7 bases that match TRBD1. CDR3 bases: TGTGCCAGCAGCTCCCGACAGGGTAGCGTGCGCTCGAACACTGAAGCTTTCTTT. It codes for CASSSRQGSVRSNTEAFF.